The 28 T cell receptor beta chains presented below share a single source sample, sequenced in a study of blood T cells in healthy people across ages. A second PCR of 7 to 11 cycles used a sample-barcoded 5' primer and a J-beta primer mix. One entry per CDR3 protein, called by TCRdb with MiXCR from the 5' RACE reads. The sample yields around 780,000 distinct CDR3 sequences, roughly 50% seen once. Sequencing input: blood. These receptors originate from a middle-aged man in good health.

This clonotype was counted a few times. CDR3 DNA sequence: TGCAGTGCTAGAGAGGGGGTTGGTTACGAGCAGTACTTC. Protein product: CSAREGVGYEQYF. The rearrangement links TRBV20-1 to TRBJ2-7; tentatively, D is TRBD1 or TRBD2 (5 bases each). The CDR3 spans 13 residues. CDR1 is DFQATT, CDR2 SNEGSKA, per germline (reference sequence). V was cut by 0 bases and J by 4 bases, with 10 bases left in between.

There are a few counts of this clonotype. The rearrangement links TRBV6-6 to TRBJ2-3; D is uncertain. V lost 5 bases and J 2 bases, leaving 17 bases between the germline ends. In germline, CDR1 is MNHNY, CDR2 SVGAGI (reference sequence). The CDR3 loop spans 16 amino acids. The CDR3 loop reads CASSPRLAVFTDTQYF. The CDR3 DNA sequence: TGTGCCAGCAGTCCCCGACTCGCGGTATTCACAGATACGCAGTATTTT.

The chain couples TRBV3-1 to TRBJ2-3; no firm D call. Germline CDR1 is LGHDT and CDR2 is YNNKEL (reference sequence). V was pared by 0 bases and J by 7 bases, with 8 bases between. The CDR3 consists of 13 residues. The DNA of the CDR3 is TGTGCCAGCAGCCAAGATTCGATAAATACGCAGTATTTT. Its protein is CASSQDSINTQYF.

In this sample, this clonotype turned up a few times. This chain uses TRBV12-3 or TRBV12-4 with TRBJ2-6, with D possibly TRBD2 on 6 matching bases. V was shortened by 7 bases and J by 1 base, with 17 bases between the two germline ends. The CDR3 spans 17 residues. Here the CDR3 reads CASTLTWAGSGANVLTF. CDR3 DNA sequence: TGTGCCAGCACCCTGACATGGGCGGGATCTGGGGCCAACGTCCTGACTTTC.

CDR3 amino acids: CASSPTLAGDPTDTQYF. In DNA form, the CDR3 reads TGTGCCAGCAGCCCCACCCTAGCGGGGGACCCCACAGATACGCAGTATTTT. The chain recombines TRBV7-8 with TRBJ2-3, with 10 bases fitting TRBD2. Losses at the gene ends were 5 bases for V and 2 bases for J; bases not matched to a gene: 10. The CDR3 has 17 residues. Germline V gene lookup returns CDR1 SGHVS and CDR2 FQNEAQ. The full variable domain, with the rest looked up from reference TRBV7-8 and TRBJ2-3, is GAGVSQSPRYKVAKRGQDVALRCDPISGHVSLFWYQQALGQGPEFLTYFQNEAQLDKSGLPSDRFFAERPEGSVSTLKIQRTQQEDSAVYLCASSPTLAGDPTDTQYFGPGTRLTVL.

The CDR3 region is CASSSFKGANYGYTF. The CDR3 DNA reads TGTGCCAGCAGTTCCTTCAAGGGGGCTAACTATGGCTACACCTTC. This chain links TRBV6-5 with TRBJ1-2; possibly TRBD1 for D (6 bases). Germline-derived CDR1 and CDR2 are MNHEY and SVGAGI. The CDR3 loop spans 15 amino acids. The ends were cut back, 4 bases at V and 0 bases at J, with 12 bases in the middle.

The chain is built from TRBV20-1 and TRBJ2-3, with 11 bases lining up with TRBD2. J was trimmed by 2 bases and V by 1 base; bases with no gene match: 14. Germline lookup yields CDR1 DFQATT and CDR2 SNEGSKA (reference sequence). This CDR3 has 19 amino acids. CDR3 region: CSARGTGLAGGRNTDTQYF. The DNA for the CDR3 is TGCAGTGCTAGAGGAACTGGGCTAGCGGGGGGACGAAACACAGATACGCAGTATTTT.

The CDR3 reads CASTKAVNSPLHF. CDR3 in DNA: TGTGCCAGCACCAAGGCGGTAAATTCACCCCTCCACTTT. The chain carries TRBV6-2 or TRBV6-3 and TRBJ1-6; no clear D. Germline V gene sequence: CDR1 MNHEY, CDR2 SVGEGT. This CDR3 comprises 13 residues. Trimming removed 7 bases at V and 7 bases at J, with 11 bases between.

A note on this clonotype: This may be a read error: a much more frequent sequence differs by one nucleotide. The gene calls are TRBV3-1 and TRBJ2-7; 8 nucleotides match TRBD2. CDR1 is LGHDT, CDR2 YNNKEL, per germline (reference sequence). The CDR3 has 13 residues. In DNA form, the CDR3 reads TGCGCCAGCAGCCGAGGGACTAGCTACGAGCAGTACTTC. It translates to CASSRGTSYEQYF.

The chain is built from TRBV5-6 and TRBJ2-7; 7 nucleotides align to TRBD1. The CDR3 is 16 amino acids. Germline CDR1 SGHDT, CDR2 YYEEEE. Trimming removed 3 bases from V and 0 bases from J; junction bases left unmatched: 9. This CDR3 reads CASSSWGQLASYEQYF. For the CDR3, the DNA is TGTGCCAGCAGCTCTTGGGGACAGCTAGCCTCCTACGAGCAGTACTTC.

There are a few counts of this clonotype. CDR3 loop: CSAQAGRSSYEQYF. CDR3 in DNA: TGCAGCGCTCAAGCAGGGAGATCATCCTACGAGCAGTACTTC. The chain has TRBV29-1 and TRBJ2-7; D might be TRBD1 or TRBD2, each matching 5 bases. Trimming stripped 7 bases from V and 1 base from J, with 17 bases between. This CDR3 is built from 14 residues. Germline-derived CDR1 and CDR2 are SQVTM and ANQGSEA.

This clonotype was observed a handful of times. Being one base from a much bigger clone, this may be a read error. The CDR3 DNA reads TGCAGTGCTAGTCCCGGACTATCGAGGGATGTCTTGTACTTC. It encodes CSASPGLSRDVLYF. The V and J genes are TRBV20-1 and TRBJ2-5; a weak D match, TRBD2 (6 bases). The germline V gene has CDR1 DFQATT and CDR2 SNEGSKA (reference sequence). V lost 3 bases to trimming and J lost 13 bases, with 24 bases between them. The CDR3 is 14 residues long.

The chain combines TRBV4-3 with TRBJ1-1; 7 bases are shared with TRBD1. V lost 4 bases to trimming and J lost 5 bases; unmatched junction nucleotides: 10. The CDR3 length is 15 residues. CDR1 is LGHNA, CDR2 YSLEER, per germline. The CDR3 region has the DNA TGCGCCAGCAGCCCATCCCGCAGGGGGGTAACTGAAGCTTTCTTT. Its translation: CASSPSRRGVTEAFF.

V and J are TRBV7-9 and TRBJ2-5; TRBD1 aligns across 7 bases. CDR3 length: 14 residues. Germline CDR1 is SEHNR and CDR2 is FQNEAQ (reference sequence). V lost 5 bases to trimming and J lost 1 base; unmatched junction nucleotides: 4. DNA of the CDR3: TGTGCCAGCAGCAAAGGGACAGCCCAAGAGACCCAGTACTTC. This codes for CASSKGTAQETQYF.

V gene TRBV29-1 combines with J gene TRBJ1-2, with D perhaps TRBD1 (6 bases). The CDR3 totals 13 residues. Trimming left V 0 bases short and J 7 bases short, with 12 bases between. Per germline, CDR1 SQVTM and CDR2 ANQGSEA. The CDR3 bases are TGCAGCGTTGAAGATCAGGGGAGCGGTGGCTACACCTTC. Its protein is CSVEDQGSGGYTF.

This clonotype came up once. The chain combines TRBV5-1 with TRBJ2-4, with D possibly being TRBD2 (5 bases). V lost 1 base and J 13 bases, leaving 15 bases between the germline ends. The CDR3 spans 13 residues. In germline, CDR1 is SGHRS, CDR2 YFSETQ. CDR3 sequence reads: CASSLTHREGQYF. In nucleotides, the CDR3 is TGCGCCAGCAGCTTGACCCACCGTGAGGGCCAGTACTTC.

This clonotype was seen a single time. J is TRBJ2-3 and V is TRBV6-2 or TRBV6-3, with D maybe TRBD2 (6 bases). Trimming pared 10 bases from V and 1 base from J, leaving 18 bases between. Germline CDR1 MNHEY, CDR2 SVGEGT. The CDR3 runs to 15 residues. The CDR3 DNA follows: TGTGCCACCCTATGGCAGGCTAGCGGCACAGATACGCAGTATTTT. Translated: CATLWQASGTDTQYF.

In its sample, this clonotype was seen once. V gene TRBV20-1 combines with J gene TRBJ2-4, with a weak D call TRBD1 (5 bases). Matching the DNA end better, TRBJ2-7 makes the J call doubtful. Germline V gives CDR1 DFQATT, CDR2 SNEGSKA (reference sequence). This CDR3 is built from 15 residues. The CDR3 coding sequence is TGCAGTGCTCTCAAACCGGGTAGGGGAAGGAACGAGCAGTACTTC. Its protein is CSALKPGRGRNEQYF.

As concerns this clonotype: A junction end diverges from the germline sequence, so it may reflect a read error. The chain has TRBV7-2 and TRBJ2-2; 7 nucleotides line up with TRBD2. The CDR3 length is 14 residues. The V gene's germline CDR1 is SGHTA and CDR2 FQGNSA. The CDR3 nucleotides read TGTGCCAGCAGCTTAGCGAGCTCCAGCGGGGATCTGTTTTTT. Protein sequence: CASSLASSSGDLFF.

The table lists this clonotype with a count of one. The chain combines TRBV3-1 with TRBJ1-2, with D possibly matching TRBD1 (6 bases). CDR3 length: 20 residues. Germline V gene data show CDR1 as LGHDT and CDR2 as YNNKEL (reference sequence). Trimming removed 5 bases from V and 2 bases from J, with 30 bases in between. The CDR3 spells CASSADTVDRRLTGNYGYTF. DNA of the CDR3: TGTGCCAGCAGCGCAGACACGGTCGACAGGAGACTTACTGGGAACTATGGCTACACCTTC.

Comments on this clonotype: Sequence at one end of the junction differs from germline and may be a read error. The chain joins TRBV14 to TRBJ1-4; perhaps TRBD1 as D (5 bases). CDR3 length equals 17 residues. Per germline, CDR1 SGHDN and CDR2 FVKESK. The CDR3 DNA sequence: TGTGCCAGCCGCCAAGATGGACATACCTCCGCGGCTGAAAAACTGTTTTTT. As protein: CASRQDGHTSAAEKLFF.

This clonotype was seen more than once but under ten times. This chain uses TRBV7-3 with TRBJ1-6; D is undetermined. Germline V gene sequence: CDR1 SGHTA, CDR2 FQGTGA. The CDR3 contains 13 residues. With 1 base removed from V and 8 bases from J, the gap between germline ends came to 6 bases. As DNA, the CDR3 is TGTGCCAGCAGCTTAAATCGGGATTCACCCCTCCACTTT. Its translation is CASSLNRDSPLHF.

This rearrangement joins TRBV29-1 to TRBJ1-2, with D tentatively TRBD1 (5 bases). Per the germline V gene, CDR1 is SQVTM and CDR2 is ANQGSEA. The V end was cut by 4 bases, the J end by 1 base, with 37 bases between. CDR3 length: 22 residues. CDR3 protein: CSVGPMPMNIPEGKGLNYGYTF. The CDR3 bases are TGCAGCGTTGGCCCCATGCCCATGAATATTCCCGAGGGGAAGGGACTTAACTATGGCTACACCTTC.

The chain carries TRBV5-1 and TRBJ2-3, with 8 bases aligning to TRBD1. The CDR3 runs to 17 residues. The germline gives CDR1 SGHRS, CDR2 YFSETQ. Trimming at V came to 7 bases and at J to 0 bases, leaving 13 bases not matched to a gene. The CDR3: CASGPGTGGTSTDTQYF. The CDR3 DNA sequence: TGCGCCAGCGGCCCCGGGACAGGCGGAACTAGCACAGATACGCAGTATTTT.

This clonotype was recorded a few times. The chain is built from TRBV4-3 and TRBJ2-5; no clear D gene. V was pared by 4 bases and J by 7 bases, with 13 bases between. Germline V gene sequence: CDR1 LGHNA, CDR2 YSLEER. There are 13 residues in the CDR3. The CDR3 region is CASSPGDGGTQYF. In DNA form, the CDR3 reads TGCGCCAGCAGCCCCGGCGACGGCGGGACCCAGTACTTC.

V usage is TRBV7-8 and J usage is TRBJ2-5; no reliable D call. Judging by the DNA end, TRBJ2-7 fits better; the J call may be wrong. This CDR3 contains 15 residues. The germline V gene encodes CDR1 SGHVS and CDR2 FQNEAQ. The CDR3: CASSPAVGFVDEQYF. CDR3 DNA: TGTGCCAGCAGCCCCGCCGTGGGGTTTGTTGACGAGCAGTACTTC.

The rearrangement uses TRBV3-1 and TRBJ2-5, with D perhaps matching TRBD1 or TRBD2 (5 bases each). The CDR3 length is 15 residues. Trimming took off 0 bases at V and 5 bases at J, with 13 bases between the two ends. Germline CDR1 LGHDT, CDR2 YNNKEL (reference sequence). The CDR3 spells CASSQETGRWETQYF. CDR3 nucleotide sequence: TGTGCCAGCAGCCAAGAAACGGGACGGTGGGAGACCCAGTACTTC.

The rearrangement uses TRBV7-9 and TRBJ2-1; a possible D gene is TRBD1 (6 bases). The germline gives CDR1 SEHNR, CDR2 FQNEAQ (reference sequence). The V end lost 0 bases, the J end lost 6 bases, and 12 bases lay between the germline ends. The CDR3 totals 15 residues. Written as DNA, the CDR3 is TGTGCCAGCAGCTTAGCGGGGGACATCTTCAATGAGCAGTTCTTC. Its translation is CASSLAGDIFNEQFF.